Below are 5 T cell receptor beta chains sequenced from a single sample in a study of blood T cells in healthy people across ages. For the second PCR, which ran for about 6 to 11 cycles, a sample-barcoded 5' primer and a J-beta primer mix were used. In TCRdb, the 5' RACE reads were re-called with MiXCR into one record per CDR3 protein. The data contain over 950,000 distinct CDR3 sequences, roughly two fifths of them seen just once; the ten biggest clones take up around 12%. Sequencing was performed on blood. The receptors come from a man aged 18-30 years in good health.

The chain couples TRBV4-1 to TRBJ1-5; D gene uncertain. Germline CDR1 MGHRA, CDR2 YSYEKL. This CDR3 contains 15 residues. V shed 4 bases and J shed 0 bases, with 10 bases lying between them. The DNA for the CDR3 is TGCGCCAGCAGCCTTGACCAGGTTAGCAATCAGCCCCAGCATTTT. It encodes CASSLDQVSNQPQHF.

Details on this clonotype: One junction end disagrees with the germline gene, perhaps due to a read error. The J gene is TRBJ1-2, the V gene TRBV6-5; TRBD1 matches at 8 bases. This CDR3 is built from 13 residues. Germline V gene lookup returns CDR1 MNHEY and CDR2 SVGAGI. This CDR3 is CASSRDRNYDYTF. As DNA, the CDR3 is TGTGCCAGCAGCCGGGACAGGAACTATGACTACACCTTC.

The J gene is TRBJ2-5, the V gene TRBV6-2 or TRBV6-3; 10 bases align to TRBD1. Per the germline V gene, CDR1 is MNHEY and CDR2 is SVGEGT. The CDR3 runs to 14 residues. V trimming: 6 bases; J trimming: 11 bases; junction bases outside the gene matches: 12. The CDR3 protein is CASSNDRGPGEQYF. CDR3 sequence (DNA): TGTGCCAGCAGCAACGACAGGGGGCCCGGTGAGCAGTACTTC.

This chain uses TRBV20-1 with TRBJ2-3; TRBD2 matches 8 bases. Germline assignment: CDR1 DFQATT and CDR2 SNEGSKA (reference sequence). V lost 2 bases to trimming and J lost 5 bases; unmatched junction nucleotides: 6. The CDR3 is 14 residues long. The chain's CDR3 is CSARSLAGRDTQYF. The CDR3 DNA reads TGCAGTGCTAGATCTTTAGCGGGGAGAGATACGCAGTATTTT.

This sequence joins TRBV7-2 and TRBJ2-1; no definite D call. The closer fit of TRBJ2-7 to the DNA end suggests the J call may be wrong. The CDR3 covers 17 residues. CDR1 and CDR2 (germline): SGHTA, FQGNSA. DNA for the CDR3: TGTGCCAGCAGCTTATGGGCAGATCCCAGCTCCTACAATGAGCAGTACTTC. Translation gives CASSLWADPSSYNEQYF.